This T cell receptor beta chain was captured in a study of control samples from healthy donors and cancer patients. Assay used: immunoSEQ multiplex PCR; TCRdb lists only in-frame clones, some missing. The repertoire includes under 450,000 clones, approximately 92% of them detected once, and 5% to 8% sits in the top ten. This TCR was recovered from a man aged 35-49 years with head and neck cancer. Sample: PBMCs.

The CDR3 loop reads CASSQLGETQYF. The CDR3 DNA sequence: TGTGCCAGCAGCCAACTGGGCGAGACCCAGTACTTC. The chain uses TRBV7-6 and TRBJ2-5; D unresolved. Trimming removed 5 bases at V and 5 bases at J, with 9 bases between. The CDR3 totals 12 residues. CDR1 is SGHVS, CDR2 FNYEAQ, per germline.